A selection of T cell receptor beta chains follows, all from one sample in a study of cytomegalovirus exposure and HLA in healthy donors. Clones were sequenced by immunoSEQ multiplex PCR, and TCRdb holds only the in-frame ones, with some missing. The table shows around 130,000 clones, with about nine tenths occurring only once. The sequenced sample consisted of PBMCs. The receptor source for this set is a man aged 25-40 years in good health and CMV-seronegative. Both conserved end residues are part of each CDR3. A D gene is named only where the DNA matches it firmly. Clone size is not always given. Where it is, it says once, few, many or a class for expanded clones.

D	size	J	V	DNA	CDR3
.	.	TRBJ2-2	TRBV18	TGTGCCAGCTCACCCCCCCTACAGGGTCACACCGGGGAGCTGTTTTTT	CASSPPLQGHTGELFF
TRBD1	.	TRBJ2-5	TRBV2	TGTGCCAGCGCCCCCGGGACAGGGCTAGAGACCCAGTACTTC	CASAPGTGLETQYF
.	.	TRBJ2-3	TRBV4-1	TGCGCCAGCAGCCAACCCCGGGCGGGGATCACAGATACGCAGTATTTT	CASSQPRAGITDTQYF
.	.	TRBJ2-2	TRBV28	TGTGCCAGCAGTTCGGGAGACAGGGCAGGCGGGGAGCTGTTTTTT	CASSSGDRAGGELFF
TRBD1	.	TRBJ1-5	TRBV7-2	TGTGCCAGCAGCACCACGACAGGGGACCAGCCCCAGCATTTT	CASSTTTGDQPQHF
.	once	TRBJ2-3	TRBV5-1	TGCGCCAGCAGCCGCGACAGTCCAGATACGCAGTATTTT	CASSRDSPDTQYF
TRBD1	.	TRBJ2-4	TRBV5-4	TGTGCCAGCAGCCCACAGGGGATTGGAGACATTCAGTACTTC	CASSPQGIGDIQYF
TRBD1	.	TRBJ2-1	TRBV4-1	TGCGCCAGCAGCCAACTTCCGGGACAGGGTTACAATGAGCAGTTCTTC	CASSQLPGQGYNEQFF
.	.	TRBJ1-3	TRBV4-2	TGTGCCAGCAGCCAAGACGGAAGGGGCCACACCATATATTTT	CASSQDGRGHTIYF
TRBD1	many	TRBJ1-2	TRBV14	TGTGCCAGCCCACAGGGGGCTCTCATGTATGGCTACACCTTC	CASPQGALMYGYTF
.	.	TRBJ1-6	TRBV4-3	TGCGCCAGCAGCCAAGCTAGAGTAAATAATTCACCCCTCCACTTT	CASSQARVNNSPLHF
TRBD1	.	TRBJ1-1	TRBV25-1	TGTGCCAGCAGTGAATTAAGAACAGGGGGCGCTGAAGCTTTCTTT	CASSELRTGGAEAFF
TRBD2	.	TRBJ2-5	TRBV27	TGTGCCAGCAGCCCCCTACTAGCGGGGGGGCAAGAGACCCAGTACTTC	CASSPLLAGGQETQYF
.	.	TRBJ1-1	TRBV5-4	TGTGCCAGCAGCTTGGCCGGGGGGGGAGCTTTCTTT	CASSLAGGGAFF
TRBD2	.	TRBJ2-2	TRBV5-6	TGTGCCAGCAGCATAAGGACTAGCGGGGTGATGGCAACCGGGGAGCTGTTTTTT	CASSIRTSGVMATGELFF
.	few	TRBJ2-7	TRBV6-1	TGTGCCAGCAGTGAGGAGCTAGCCCCCTACGAGCAGTACTTC	CASSEELAPYEQYF
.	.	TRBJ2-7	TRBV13	TGTGCCAGCAGCTTAGGGCCTGTTGGGCAGGACTCCTACGAGCAGTACTTC	CASSLGPVGQDSYEQYF
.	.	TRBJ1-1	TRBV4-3	TGCGCCAGCAGCCAAGAACGGTGGAACACTGAAGCTTTCTTT	CASSQERWNTEAFF
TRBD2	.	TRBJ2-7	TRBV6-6	TGTGCCAGCGCTATAGCGGGGGGATCCTACGAGCAGTACTTC	CASAIAGGSYEQYF
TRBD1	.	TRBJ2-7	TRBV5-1	TGCGCCAGCAGCCTGCAAGGGGGCGTTCCCGAGCAGTACTTC	CASSLQGGVPEQYF
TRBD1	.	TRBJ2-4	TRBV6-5	TGTGCCAGCAGTTACCCCGGACAGGGGGAAACCTTC	CASSYPGQGETF
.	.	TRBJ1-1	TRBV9	TGTGCCAGCAGCCCCCATCAGGGTAACACTGAAGCTTTCTTT	CASSPHQGNTEAFF
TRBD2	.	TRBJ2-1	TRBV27	TGTGCCAGCAGGGCCCCCGGACTAGCGGGGCCTAAGAACTCCTACAATGAGCAGTTCTTC	CASRAPGLAGPKNSYNEQFF
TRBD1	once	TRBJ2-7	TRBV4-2	TGTGCCAGCAGCCTGTCGTGGGACAGGGCGGCCGAGCAGTACTTC	CASSLSWDRAAEQYF
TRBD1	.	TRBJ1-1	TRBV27	TGTGCCAGCAGTACCCGACAGGGAGAAGCTTTCTTT	CASSTRQGEAFF
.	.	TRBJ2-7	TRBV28	TGTGCCAGCAGCCAAAGCGGGCGGGTTCTCTACGAGCAGTACTTC	CASSQSGRVLYEQYF
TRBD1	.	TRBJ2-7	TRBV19	TGTGCCAGTAGAGGGGGCCCCTACGAGCAGTACTTC	CASRGGPYEQYF
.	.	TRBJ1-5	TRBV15	TGTGCCACCAGCAGAGAATGGACTTCCCCTTCTCATCAGCCCCAGCATTTT	CATSREWTSPSHQPQHF
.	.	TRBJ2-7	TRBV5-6	TGTGCCAGCAGCTTGGCTGTAAAAGGAGGGGAGGAAGAGCAGTACTTC	CASSLAVKGGEEEQYF
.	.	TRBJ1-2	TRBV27	TGTGCCAGCAGTTTCGGACAGAATTCTAACTATGGCTACACCTTC	CASSFGQNSNYGYTF
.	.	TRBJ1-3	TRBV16	TGTGCCAGCAGCTACGGACAATCTGGGATTAGAAACACCATATATTTT	CASSYGQSGIRNTIYF
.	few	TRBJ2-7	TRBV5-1	TGCGCCAGCAGTTATTCGGGGGACGAGCAGTACTTC	CASSYSGDEQYF
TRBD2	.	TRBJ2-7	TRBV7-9	TGTGCCAGCAGCTTAGCCGGACGGGGGGGCCTATACGAGCAGTACTTC	CASSLAGRGGLYEQYF
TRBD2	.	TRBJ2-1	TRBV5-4	TGTGCCAGCAGCTCAGGACTAGCGCCGTATGAGCAGTTCTTC	CASSSGLAPYEQFF
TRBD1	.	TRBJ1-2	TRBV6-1	TGTGCCAGCAGTGAGCTTGGGGACAGCTCCTATGGCTACACCTTC	CASSELGDSSYGYTF
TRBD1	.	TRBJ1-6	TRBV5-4	TGTGCCAGCAACGAAGACAGGGAAGATTCACCCCTCCACTTT	CASNEDREDSPLHF
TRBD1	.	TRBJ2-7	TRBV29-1	TGCAGCGTCGGACAGGGATCCTACGAGCAGTACTTC	CSVGQGSYEQYF
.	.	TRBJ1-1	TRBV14	TGTGCCAGCAGCCACGACTCTTTTTACACTGAAGCTTTCTTT	CASSHDSFYTEAFF
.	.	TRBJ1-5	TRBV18	TGTGCCAGCTCCAGCGACGGCCCAGGGCAGCCCCAGCATTTT	CASSSDGPGQPQHF
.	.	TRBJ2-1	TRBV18	TGTGCCAGCTCACCTGCCCGTCCCGGGGGGCTGAGCTCCTACAATGAGCAGTTCTTC	CASSPARPGGLSSYNEQFF